The 9 T cell receptor beta chains listed next were all sequenced from one sample in a study of cytomegalovirus exposure and HLA in healthy donors. In the PCR, 60 Vbeta and 13 Jbeta primers were used. Some clones are missing from TCRdb's copy, which holds only in-frame ones; the method was immunoSEQ multiplex PCR. Of 100,000 to 150,000 clones listed, 80% to 90% are singletons. Sequencing was carried out using PBMCs. The receptor source for this set is a woman aged 25-40 years in good health and CMV-seronegative.

The rearrangement links TRBV5-4 to TRBJ2-1, with a possible D match to TRBD2 (5 bases). CDR1 is SGHNT, CDR2 YYREEE, per germline (reference sequence). V lost 2 bases and J lost 12, with 9 bases in between. This CDR3 has 11 amino acids. CDR3 nucleotides: TGTGCCAGCAGCTTCTCCGGAGGGCAGTTCTTC. It codes for CASSFSGGQFF.

V and J are TRBV5-6 and TRBJ2-3; TRBD2 matches 9 bases. The CDR3 consists of 18 residues. Trimming removed 0 bases from V and 1 base from J; junction bases left unmatched: 9. CDR1 and CDR2 (germline): SGHDT, YYEEEE. For the CDR3, the DNA is TGTGCCAGCAGCTTGGAGGGAACAGCGGGAGGCCGCACAGATACGCAGTATTTT. It translates to CASSLEGTAGGRTDTQYF.

The J gene is TRBJ2-1, the V gene TRBV27, with D perhaps TRBD2 (6 bases). The CDR3 sequence is 16 residues long. V lost 0 bases and J lost 4, with 13 bases in between. Germline CDR1 is MNHEY and CDR2 is SMNVEV (reference sequence). The CDR3 DNA reads TGTGCCAGCAGTTTATCGGTCAGCGGGTGGTACAATGAGCAGTTCTTC. Protein: CASSLSVSGWYNEQFF.

The chain has TRBV16 and TRBJ2-3; 9 bases fit TRBD1. CDR3 size: 16 residues. V shed 2 bases, J shed 3 bases, and the junction held 6 bases outside the gene matches. The germline CDR1 and CDR2 sequences are KGHSY and FQNENV. The CDR3 region is CASSQGGQGVTDTQYF. The CDR3 DNA is TGTGCCAGCAGCCAAGGGGGACAGGGCGTAACAGATACGCAGTATTTT.

This clone was found once. This chain links TRBV7-2 with TRBJ2-1; 10 positions match TRBD1. J was trimmed by 3 bases and V by 5 bases; bases with no gene match: 4. The germline V gene has CDR1 SGHTA and CDR2 FQGNSA. The CDR3 totals 15 residues. DNA for the CDR3: TGTGCCAGCAGCAGGACAGGGGGGATCTACAATGAGCAGTTCTTC. It is translated as CASSRTGGIYNEQFF.

A note on this clone: Other DNA sequences from this sample encode an identical CDR3 as well. DNA for the CDR3: TGTGCCAGCAGTTTATCACCTAGCGGGAGAAATGAGCAGTTCTTC. The encoded protein is CASSLSPSGRNEQFF. The chain combines TRBV27 with TRBJ2-1; TRBD2 agrees at 10 bases. Germline lookup yields CDR1 MNHEY and CDR2 SMNVEV (reference sequence). V trimming: 0 bases; J trimming: 7 bases; junction bases outside the gene matches: 3. CDR3 length equals 15 residues.

The chain recombines TRBV28 with TRBJ2-7; a weak D match, TRBD2 (5 bases). This CDR3 has 18 amino acids. Germline lookup yields CDR1 MDHEN and CDR2 SYDVKM. V lost 4 bases and J 0 bases, leaving 22 bases between the germline ends. As DNA, the CDR3 is TGTGCCAGCAGTTCCCTAGCCATATACTCCTCGAGCTCCTACGAGCAGTACTTC. Protein sequence: CASSSLAIYSSSSYEQYF.

CDR3 region: CASSLGRGGNTEAFF. CDR3 coding DNA: TGTGCCAGCAGCTTAGGCAGGGGCGGGAACACTGAAGCTTTCTTT. This rearrangement joins TRBV11-1 to TRBJ1-1, with D tentatively TRBD1 (6 bases). Trimming cost V 1 base and J 1 base, with 10 bases left between them. The CDR3 sequence is 15 residues long. CDR1 is SGHAT, CDR2 FQDESV, per germline (reference sequence). The full variable domain, with the rest looked up from reference TRBV11-1 and TRBJ1-1, is EAEVAQSPRYKITEKSQAVAFWCDPISGHATLYWYRQILGQGPELLVQFQDESVVDDSQLPKDRFSAERLKGVDSTLKIQPAELGDSAMYLCASSLGRGGNTEAFFGQGTRLTVV.

The chain has TRBV6-5 and TRBJ2-5, with D unresolved. The J call is in doubt because the DNA end fits TRBJ2-7 better. The CDR3 covers 13 residues. Looked up from germline, CDR1 is MNHEY and CDR2 is SVGAGI. The CDR3 protein is CASSYSTLYEQYF. The CDR3 DNA reads TGTGCCAGCAGTTACTCGACTCTCTACGAGCAGTACTTC.